A selection of T cell receptor beta chains follows, all from one sample in a study of T cells in Graves' hyperthyroidism and ophthalmopathy. TCRdb analysed the multiplex PCR reads with MiXCR anew, one entry per CDR3 protein. The table lists over 400,000 distinct CDR3 sequences, about 22% of them singletons. What was sequenced was blood. The receptors come from a woman in her 70s with Graves' ophthalmopathy. CDR3s include the opening cysteine and the closing phenylalanine or tryptophan. A D gene is named only where the DNA matches it firmly. The size of a clone is reported for some rows only, either as once, few or many, or as a class for expanded clones.

clone size | D gene | J gene | V gene | CDR3 DNA | CDR3 protein
NA | NA | TRBJ2-5 | TRBV20-1 | TGCAGTTCCCAGGGGCGGGGCCAAGAGACCCAGTACTTC | CSSQGRGQETQYF
few | NA | TRBJ2-1 | TRBV20-1 | TGCAGTGCTAGAGATATGAGGGCGGGGTACAATGAGCAGTTCTTC | CSARDMRAGYNEQFF
NA | TRBD2 | TRBJ2-3 | TRBV11-2 | TGTGCCAGCAGCTTAGAAACACAACTAGCGGGAGTGTGGAGACCGGATACGCAGTATTTT | CASSLETQLAGVWRPDTQYF
NA | NA | TRBJ2-3 | TRBV30 | TGTGCCTCCGCGTCCTCTAAGACAGATACGCAGTATTTT | CASASSKTDTQYF
NA | TRBD1 | TRBJ2-3 | TRBV6-5 | TGTGCCAGCAGTTACTCGCAGGGGGCTGGTGATACGCAGTATTTT | CASSYSQGAGDTQYF
few | NA | TRBJ1-4 | TRBV10-3 | TGTGCCATCAGAGCGGGACCTACTGAAAAACTGTTTTTT | CAIRAGPTEKLFF
NA | NA | TRBJ1-5 | TRBV30 | TGTGCCTGGAGTGTACAAAATGGACAGCCCCAGCATTTT | CAWSVQNGQPQHF
few | TRBD1 | TRBJ1-3 | TRBV6-2/TRBV6-3 | TGTGCCAGCAGACCCAGTATTACAGGGGGCGATCGCTCTGGAAACACCATATATTTT | CASRPSITGGDRSGNTIYF
NA | NA | TRBJ1-6 | TRBV12-3/TRBV12-4 | TGTGCCAGCAGGGCCGACGGGACGGCCGGAGGTTCACCCCTCCACTTT | CASRADGTAGGSPLHF
NA | TRBD1 | TRBJ2-1 | TRBV5-5 | TGTGCCAGCAGCTTGTATACAGGGGGAAGGAATGAGCAGTTCTTC | CASSLYTGGRNEQFF
few | TRBD1 | TRBJ1-2 | TRBV30 | TGTGCCTGGAACACACAGGGGACCTATGGCTACACCTTC | CAWNTQGTYGYTF
NA | TRBD2 | TRBJ2-1 | TRBV19 | TGTGCCAGTAGTGTCCGGACTAGCGGGAGAACGATGCAGTTCTTC | CASSVRTSGRTMQFF
few | NA | TRBJ2-2 | TRBV7-9 | TGTGCCCGGAATCCGATACAGGGATCCGGGGAGCTGTTTTTT | CARNPIQGSGELFF
NA | NA | TRBJ1-5 | TRBV19 | TGTGTTAGGGGGGGTCGTAACAATCAGCCCCAGCATTTT | CVRGGRNNQPQHF
NA | NA | TRBJ1-2 | TRBV9 | TGTGCCAACAGCGGAGATGGAAGGGGCTATGGCTACACCTTC | CANSGDGRGYGYTF
NA | NA | TRBJ2-5 | TRBV7-2 | TGTGCCAGCAGCCCTTTGGTAGCTACGGAGACCCAGTACTTC | CASSPLVATETQYF
few | TRBD2 | TRBJ2-1 | TRBV12-3/TRBV12-4 | TGTGCCAGCAACGGTGGGGCTAGCGGGACAATAGATTACAATGAGCAGTTCTTC | CASNGGASGTIDYNEQFF
NA | NA | TRBJ2-2 | TRBV11-2 | TGTGCCAGCAGCACAGTAGGAGCGGGCACCGGGGGGCTGTTTTTT | CASSTVGAGTGGLFF
few | NA | TRBJ2-2 | TRBV27 | TGTGCCAGCAGTAGACCGACAGGGAACACCGGGGAGCTGTTTTTT | CASSRPTGNTGELFF
NA | TRBD1 | TRBJ1-1 | TRBV6-6 | TGTGCCAGCAGTTACTCGGGACAGGGGGCGCAGAACACTGAAGCTTTCTTT | CASSYSGQGAQNTEAFF
many | NA | TRBJ2-3 | TRBV29-1 | TGCAGCGTAGGGATAGATACGCAGTATTTT | CSVGIDTQYF
NA | NA | TRBJ2-3 | TRBV7-9 | TGTGCCAGCAGTTCCCGGATGAGGGATACGCAGTATTTT | CASSSRMRDTQYF
few | NA | TRBJ2-7 | TRBV27 | TGTGCCAGCAGTTGGACTACCCCCTACGAGCAGTACTTC | CASSWTTPYEQYF
many | NA | TRBJ1-1 | TRBV7-2 | TGTGCCAGCAACCGACGGGAGATGAACACTGAAGCTTTCTTT | CASNRREMNTEAFF
few | TRBD2 | TRBJ2-7 | TRBV6-1 | TGTGCCAGCCAGCGGGAGGTTTCCTACGAGCAGTACTTC | CASQREVSYEQYF
NA | NA | TRBJ2-2 | TRBV5-1 | TGCGCCAGCAGCTGGGCGGAGTCCAAAACCGGGGAGCTGTTTTTT | CASSWAESKTGELFF
NA | TRBD2 | TRBJ2-7 | TRBV4-1 | TGCGCCAGCAGCCACCACGCCACTAGCGGGACCCCCTACGAGCAGTACTTC | CASSHHATSGTPYEQYF
few | TRBD1 | TRBJ1-4 | TRBV7-9 | TGTGCCAGCAGCTTACCCCGGGACAGGGCGACCTTGGCTGAAAAACTGTTTTTT | CASSLPRDRATLAEKLFF
NA | NA | TRBJ1-5 | TRBV9 | TGTGCCAGCAGCTCCACAGAAGGGGCAAATCAGCCCCAGCATTTT | CASSSTEGANQPQHF
NA | NA | TRBJ1-6 | TRBV6-5 | TGTGCCAGCAGTTACTCGAACAGGACACCCCTCCACTTT | CASSYSNRTPLHF
few | TRBD2 | TRBJ2-5 | TRBV7-9 | TGTGCCAGCAGCTTAGGGGCGGCGACTAGCGGGAGATCGGGGACCCAGTACTTC | CASSLGAATSGRSGTQYF
NA | NA | TRBJ1-4 | TRBV4-2 | TGTGCCAGCAGCCAAGATCCAGTTACAACTAATGAAAAACTGTTTTTT | CASSQDPVTTNEKLFF
few | NA | TRBJ2-4 | TRBV11-2 | TGTGCCAGCAGCCTAGCTAGTTCCAAAAACATTCAGTACTTC | CASSLASSKNIQYF
NA | TRBD1 | TRBJ1-5 | TRBV20-1 | TGCAGTGCAAAACAGGGGGCAAGCAATCAGCCCCAGCATTTT | CSAKQGASNQPQHF
few | TRBD2 | TRBJ2-2 | TRBV2 | TGTGCCAGCAGTGGGCCTAGCGGGAGCCACACCGGGGAGCTGTTTTTT | CASSGPSGSHTGELFF
few | NA | TRBJ2-3 | TRBV5-1 | TGCGCCAGCAGCGCGTTCCACACAGATACGCAGTATTTT | CASSAFHTDTQYF
few | TRBD1 | TRBJ1-1 | TRBV25-1 | TGTGCCAGCAGTGGGGGACAGAACTATAACACTGAAGCTTTCTTT | CASSGGQNYNTEAFF
many | TRBD2 | TRBJ2-1 | TRBV30 | TGTGCCTGGAGCCTTAAGGGCGGGAGGGCCTACAATGAGCAGTTCTTC | CAWSLKGGRAYNEQFF
NA | NA | TRBJ1-2 | TRBV12-3/TRBV12-4 | TGTGCCAGCAGTTTCGGGACCGCCGATGGCTACACCTTC | CASSFGTADGYTF
few | TRBD2 | TRBJ2-3 | TRBV20-1 | TGCAGTGCTACGACCGGGAGGGTCACAGATACGCAGTATTTT | CSATTGRVTDTQYF
few | NA | TRBJ2-7 | TRBV30 | TGTGCCTGGAGTGTGGCTCGGTTTAACTACGAGCAGTACTTC | CAWSVARFNYEQYF
many | NA | TRBJ2-1 | TRBV20-1 | TGCAGTGCTAGAGATCTCGGTGGGGGCGAATACAATGAGCAGTTCTTC | CSARDLGGGEYNEQFF
NA | TRBD1 | TRBJ2-7 | TRBV24-1 | TGTGCCACCAGTGACTCCCGGGGGACAGGTTTATACGAGCAGTACTTC | CATSDSRGTGLYEQYF